This is a list of T cell receptor beta chains from one sample in a study of vaccination and CD4 T cells after COVID-19. TCRdb re-derived calls from the PCR reads in MiXCR, one entry per CDR3 protein. This table has 7,500 to 9,500 distinct CDR3 sequences, approximately 50% appearing once. Their recognized antigens are unknown. The source material was CD4+ T cells from blood, cultured in vitro. The receptors come from a human donor who had recovered from COVID-19. Both conserved end residues are part of each CDR3. D genes are given only for firm matches. Only some rows state a clone size, as once, few, many or a class for expanded clones.

few	TRBJ2-3	TRBV20-1	-	TGCAGTGCTAGACATCCCTCTGGCACAGATACGCAGTATTTT	CSARHPSGTDTQYF
once	TRBJ2-7	TRBV5-1	TRBD1	TGCGCCAGCAACATACAGGGGGCAAACGAGCAGTACTTC	CASNIQGANEQYF
-	TRBJ2-7	TRBV7-2	-	TGTGCCAGCAGCTCACAGGAGAGCTACGAGCAGTACTTC	CASSSQESYEQYF
-	TRBJ1-1	TRBV7-3	-	TGTGCCAGCAGCCGCTATACTGACACTGAAGCTTTCTTT	CASSRYTDTEAFF
-	TRBJ1-5	TRBV20-1	-	TGCAGTGCAATACAGGGAGATAGCAATCAGCCCCAGCATTTT	CSAIQGDSNQPQHF
-	TRBJ1-1	TRBV6-1	TRBD1	TGTGCCAGCAGTCGGGGGACAGGCGGAATGAACACTGAAGCTTTCTTT	CASSRGTGGMNTEAFF
-	TRBJ1-5	TRBV28	-	TGTGCCAGCCTGACGGCCTTGGAGGGGCCCCAGCATTTT	CASLTALEGPQHF
few	TRBJ1-5	TRBV6-1	-	TGTGCCAGCAGCTCAGGTTCCGGGCAGCCCCAGCATTTT	CASSSGSGQPQHF
-	TRBJ2-4	TRBV6-1	-	TGTGCCAGCAGAGGACCGGGGCTAGCCAAAAACATTCAGTACTTC	CASRGPGLAKNIQYF
-	TRBJ1-5	TRBV7-9	-	TGTGCCAGCAGCGCCCAAGGTGATCAGCCCCAGCATTTT	CASSAQGDQPQHF